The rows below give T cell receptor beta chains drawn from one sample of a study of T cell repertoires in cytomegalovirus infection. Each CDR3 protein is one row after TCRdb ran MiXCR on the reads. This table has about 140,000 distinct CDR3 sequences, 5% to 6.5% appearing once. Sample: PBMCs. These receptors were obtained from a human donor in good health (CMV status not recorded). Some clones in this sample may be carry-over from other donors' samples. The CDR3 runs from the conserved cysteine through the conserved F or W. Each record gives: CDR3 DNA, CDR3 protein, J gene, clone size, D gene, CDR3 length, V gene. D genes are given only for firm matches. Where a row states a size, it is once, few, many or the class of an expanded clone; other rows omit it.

DNA: TGTGCCAGCAGCATAACGGGACTAGCGGGGTACCCAGATACGCAGTATTTT
CDR3: CASSITGLAGYPDTQYF
J: TRBJ2-3
size: many
D: TRBD2
length: 17
V: TRBV7-3

DNA: TGTGCCAGCAGCATCCCGCGGGACGGTAGCTCTGGGGCCAACGTCCTGACTTTC
CDR3: CASSIPRDGSSGANVLTF
J: TRBJ2-6
size: many
D: .
length: 18
V: TRBV5-4

DNA: TGCAGTGCTAGGGGACAGGGACCGGACATTCAGTACTTC
CDR3: CSARGQGPDIQYF
J: TRBJ2-4
size: few
D: TRBD1
length: 13
V: TRBV20-1

DNA: TGTGCCACCAGCAGGGGATTGCAGGCGGGTAACTATGGCTACACCTTC
CDR3: CATSRGLQAGNYGYTF
J: TRBJ1-2
size: .
D: .
length: 16
V: TRBV15

DNA: TGTGCCTGGATCCGAATTGACAGGGGCACAGATACGCAGTATTTT
CDR3: CAWIRIDRGTDTQYF
J: TRBJ2-3
size: few
D: TRBD1
length: 15
V: TRBV30

DNA: TGTGCCAGCAGCTTAAACAGGGTAGCTGGCTACACCTTC
CDR3: CASSLNRVAGYTF
J: TRBJ1-2
size: .
D: .
length: 13
V: TRBV7-9

DNA: TGCAGTGCTAGAGATCGGGGGAACTCTGGGGCCAACGTCCTGACTTTC
CDR3: CSARDRGNSGANVLTF
J: TRBJ2-6
size: many
D: .
length: 16
V: TRBV20-1

DNA: TGTGCCAGCAGCCCAGAATGGGGGGAAGATACGCAGTATTTT
CDR3: CASSPEWGEDTQYF
J: TRBJ2-3
size: many
D: .
length: 14
V: TRBV7-8

DNA: TGTGCCAGCAGCTTAGAGAGGACTAAGGAGACCCAGTACTTC
CDR3: CASSLERTKETQYF
J: TRBJ2-5
size: many
D: .
length: 14
V: TRBV7-2

DNA: TGTGCCAGCAGCCGTCCACAGGGGACCCAGTACTTC
CDR3: CASSRPQGTQYF
J: TRBJ2-5
size: many
D: .
length: 12
V: TRBV7-9

DNA: TGTGCCAGCAGCTTACAAGCGGGGGCCTCCTACGAGCAGTACTTC
CDR3: CASSLQAGASYEQYF
J: TRBJ2-7
size: many
D: TRBD2
length: 15
V: TRBV11-2

DNA: TGTGCCAGCAGCCTAGGACTAGCGGGGCGGTTTCCAGAGACCCAGTACTTC
CDR3: CASSLGLAGRFPETQYF
J: TRBJ2-5
size: many
D: TRBD2
length: 17
V: TRBV7-3

DNA: TGTGCCAGCACGTCCCTGTACTCCTACAATGAGCAGTTCTTC
CDR3: CASTSLYSYNEQFF
J: TRBJ2-1
size: few
D: .
length: 14
V: TRBV12-3/TRBV12-4

DNA: TGTGCCAGCAAAAACAGGTTCCACTCTGGAAACACCATATATTTT
CDR3: CASKNRFHSGNTIYF
J: TRBJ1-3
size: many
D: .
length: 15
V: TRBV27

DNA: TGCGCCAGCACTGGATCCTTGGCAGGGGGATTCTACGAGCAGTACTTC
CDR3: CASTGSLAGGFYEQYF
J: TRBJ2-7
size: .
D: TRBD1
length: 16
V: TRBV5-1

DNA: TGTGCCAGTAGTATCGGCGGACAGGGGACGGGAACCTACGAGCAGTACTTC
CDR3: CASSIGGQGTGTYEQYF
J: TRBJ2-7
size: many
D: TRBD1
length: 17
V: TRBV19

DNA: TGTGCCAGCAGCGCCCTGGGGGTCGGGCAGCCCCAGCATTTT
CDR3: CASSALGVGQPQHF
J: TRBJ1-5
size: few
D: .
length: 14
V: TRBV7-3

DNA: TGCAGCGTTGAGGGGACAGGGAATTCACCCCTCCACTTT
CDR3: CSVEGTGNSPLHF
J: TRBJ1-6
size: .
D: TRBD1
length: 13
V: TRBV29-1

DNA: TGTGCCAGCAGTTACTCTAAGGAGACCCAGTACTTC
CDR3: CASSYSKETQYF
J: TRBJ2-5
size: many
D: .
length: 12
V: TRBV6-6

DNA: TGTGCCAGTTCCAGACAGGGGGCTATGTACGAGCAGTACTTC
CDR3: CASSRQGAMYEQYF
J: TRBJ2-7
size: few
D: TRBD1
length: 14
V: TRBV28

DNA: TGTGCCAGCAACACCGAGGCGTCCACCGGGGAGCTGTTTTTT
CDR3: CASNTEASTGELFF
J: TRBJ2-2
size: many
D: .
length: 14
V: TRBV2

DNA: TGTGCCAGTAGTATTAGGCGTGACGAGCAGTACTTC
CDR3: CASSIRRDEQYF
J: TRBJ2-7
size: .
D: .
length: 12
V: TRBV19

DNA: TGTGCCAGCAGTGAAGGGGTCATGGGGAATCAGCCCCAGCATTTT
CDR3: CASSEGVMGNQPQHF
J: TRBJ1-5
size: many
D: .
length: 15
V: TRBV2

DNA: TGTGCCAGCAGCTTCCCATCTAGCGGGGCAACACAAGAGACCCAGTACTTC
CDR3: CASSFPSSGATQETQYF
J: TRBJ2-5
size: few
D: TRBD2
length: 17
V: TRBV7-9

DNA: TGTGCCGGGTGGCCGCCGGGCGGCTATGGCTACACCTTC
CDR3: CAGWPPGGYGYTF
J: TRBJ1-2
size: many
D: .
length: 13
V: TRBV2

DNA: TGTGCCAGCAGTGAACAGTCACCCTCTGGGGCCAACGTCCTGACTTTC
CDR3: CASSEQSPSGANVLTF
J: TRBJ2-6
size: many
D: .
length: 16
V: TRBV2

DNA: TGTGCCAGCAGCTTACGGGAAACAGATACGCAGTATTTT
CDR3: CASSLRETDTQYF
J: TRBJ2-3
size: few
D: .
length: 13
V: TRBV7-3

DNA: TGCAGTGCTAGAGATCCCAAGCGGACCAACTATGGCTACACCTTC
CDR3: CSARDPKRTNYGYTF
J: TRBJ1-2
size: many
D: .
length: 15
V: TRBV20-1

DNA: TGTGCCAGCAGTTTCCCGAATTCACCCCTCCACTTT
CDR3: CASSFPNSPLHF
J: TRBJ1-6
size: .
D: .
length: 12
V: TRBV3-1

DNA: TGTGCCAGCAGCCCACTTGCCGGGGGCAGCGCCTACGAGCAGTACTTC
CDR3: CASSPLAGGSAYEQYF
J: TRBJ2-7
size: many
D: .
length: 16
V: TRBV7-6

DNA: TGCAGTGCTAGGTGGACAGGGGACACTGAAGCTTTCTTT
CDR3: CSARWTGDTEAFF
J: TRBJ1-1
size: many
D: TRBD1
length: 13
V: TRBV20-1

DNA: TGTGCCAGCAGTCACAGGGGGGGATCCTACGAGCAGTACTTC
CDR3: CASSHRGGSYEQYF
J: TRBJ2-7
size: many
D: .
length: 14
V: TRBV11-2

DNA: TGCGCCAGCAGCTTAGGACAGGGTAACACCGGGGAGCTGTTTTTT
CDR3: CASSLGQGNTGELFF
J: TRBJ2-2
size: few
D: TRBD1
length: 15
V: TRBV4-1

DNA: TGTGCCAGCCGTCCCCGGTCGTGGGGGGCATATAATTCACCCCTCCACTTT
CDR3: CASRPRSWGAYNSPLHF
J: TRBJ1-6
size: .
D: .
length: 17
V: TRBV28

DNA: TGCGCCAGCAGCCAAGATCCAGGGGATGGTGAAAAACTGTTTTTT
CDR3: CASSQDPGDGEKLFF
J: TRBJ1-4
size: many
D: .
length: 15
V: TRBV4-3

DNA: TGTGCCAGCATGGTGGAACGGGGAAACATTCAGTACTTC
CDR3: CASMVERGNIQYF
J: TRBJ2-4
size: many
D: .
length: 13
V: TRBV28

DNA: TGTGCCAGTAGTATAACGGGTGTGAAGGACACTGAAGCTTTCTTT
CDR3: CASSITGVKDTEAFF
J: TRBJ1-1
size: many
D: .
length: 15
V: TRBV19

DNA: TGCAGTGCTAGAGATCGGGTAGCGGGGTCCTACGAGCAGTACTTC
CDR3: CSARDRVAGSYEQYF
J: TRBJ2-7
size: few
D: TRBD2
length: 15
V: TRBV20-1

DNA: TGTGCCAGCACCAGAGACAGATATAGCAATCAGCCCCAGCATTTT
CDR3: CASTRDRYSNQPQHF
J: TRBJ1-5
size: many
D: .
length: 15
V: TRBV6-1

DNA: TGTGCCAGCTCACCAGGCCGAGCTGAGAACACTGAAGCTTTCTTT
CDR3: CASSPGRAENTEAFF
J: TRBJ1-1
size: many
D: .
length: 15
V: TRBV18

DNA: TGTGCCAGTATAACACAGGGTTCGCTTTTAAGCACTGAAGCTTTCTTT
CDR3: CASITQGSLLSTEAFF
J: TRBJ1-1
size: many
D: .
length: 16
V: TRBV19

DNA: TGTGCCAGCAGATACGACAGGGACACTGAAGCTTTCTTT
CDR3: CASRYDRDTEAFF
J: TRBJ1-1
size: many
D: TRBD1
length: 13
V: TRBV7-2

DNA: TGTGCCAGCAGCTTCGGTGGGGGAGAAGCTTTCTTT
CDR3: CASSFGGGEAFF
J: TRBJ1-1
size: many
D: .
length: 12
V: TRBV7-9

DNA: TGTGCCAGCAGCTTAAATAGCCACGGTACCTTAGAGCAGTTCTTC
CDR3: CASSLNSHGTLEQFF
J: TRBJ2-1
size: many
D: .
length: 15
V: TRBV7-2

DNA: TGTGCCAGCAGCTCTGGAGCCAGCACAGATACGCAGTATTTT
CDR3: CASSSGASTDTQYF
J: TRBJ2-3
size: many
D: .
length: 14
V: TRBV7-2

DNA: TGCGCCAGCAGCTACGGACTAGCGGGGGGGCCGGTCAATGAGCAGTTCTTC
CDR3: CASSYGLAGGPVNEQFF
J: TRBJ2-1
size: .
D: TRBD2
length: 17
V: TRBV5-1

DNA: TGCAGTGCTAGAGATACAGGTCCCGGGGAGCTGTTTTTT
CDR3: CSARDTGPGELFF
J: TRBJ2-2
size: .
D: .
length: 13
V: TRBV20-1

DNA: TGTGCCAGCTCCCCCCAAGCGGGGCAAGAGACCCAGTACTTC
CDR3: CASSPQAGQETQYF
J: TRBJ2-5
size: .
D: TRBD2
length: 14
V: TRBV2

DNA: TGTGCCAGCAGTTTCGGGGGCCCGGGCACTGAAGCTTTCTTT
CDR3: CASSFGGPGTEAFF
J: TRBJ1-1
size: many
D: .
length: 14
V: TRBV6-2/TRBV6-3

DNA: TGTGCCAGCAGCTCCGGGACAGCCTCTTACAATGAGCAGTTCTTC
CDR3: CASSSGTASYNEQFF
J: TRBJ2-1
size: many
D: TRBD1
length: 15
V: TRBV7-6

DNA: TGTGCCAGCAGTCCCGGCACAGGGTACAACTATGGCTACACCTTC
CDR3: CASSPGTGYNYGYTF
J: TRBJ1-2
size: many
D: .
length: 15
V: TRBV12-3/TRBV12-4

DNA: TGTGCCAGCAGCTCAGCGGGGGGGTCCTACAATGAGCAGTTCTTC
CDR3: CASSSAGGSYNEQFF
J: TRBJ2-1
size: many
D: TRBD2
length: 15
V: TRBV7-2

DNA: TGCAGCGTTGAGGGGCGGAGGGGGGAATCCGGGACACTTAATGGCTACACCTTC
CDR3: CSVEGRRGESGTLNGYTF
J: TRBJ1-2
size: many
D: .
length: 18
V: TRBV29-1

DNA: TGTGCCAGCTCACCACGGGCTAGCGGGGACAATGAGCAGTTCTTC
CDR3: CASSPRASGDNEQFF
J: TRBJ2-1
size: .
D: TRBD2
length: 15
V: TRBV18

DNA: TGCAGCGTCCAAGGCGGCTTCCAAGAGACCCAGTACTTC
CDR3: CSVQGGFQETQYF
J: TRBJ2-5
size: many
D: .
length: 13
V: TRBV29-1